This TCR beta chain was captured in a study of vaccination and CD4 T cells after COVID-19. Study summary: Collection of post-vaccine samples followed dose two by a median about 72 days, spanning a range of 14 to 241. Overlapping spike peptides of SARS-CoV-2, HCoV-NL63, HCoV-OC43 and HCoV-229E were used, and cells were stimulated with them.

Treatment reported: roughly 10-day PBMC culture with coronavirus spike peptide pools or control peptides (ViraFEST assay). T cells were expanded with peptide pools, and expanded clonotypes were identified by TCR sequencing. On this clonotype itself: Antigen specificity is unknown.

Germline CDR1 reads DFQATT; CDR2 reads SNEGSKA (reference sequence). This CDR3 has 15 residues. Unmatched junction bases numbered 2, after V lost 2 bases and J lost 0 bases. Findings and limits, study-wide: In convalescent patients, a median about 86% of reactive clones appeared only post-vaccination.

Cultured CD4+ T cells had their DNA profiled by the Oncomine TCR Beta short-read assay. TCRdb itself ran the PCR reads through MiXCR, one entry per CDR3 protein. Here the sample spans about 26,000 distinct CDR3 sequences, 64% being singletons. V and J are TRBV20-1 and TRBJ2-4; 9 positions agree with TRBD2. Sequenced: CD4+ T cells from blood, cultured in vitro. The clonotype comes from a human donor who had recovered from COVID-19. CDR3 sequence (DNA): TGCAGTGCTAGATTAGCGGGAGTAGCCAAAAACATTCAGTACTTC. The encoded protein is CSARLAGVAKNIQYF.